This T cell receptor beta chain was recorded in a study of T cell changes during pregnancy in multiple sclerosis. The protocol was immunoSEQ multiplex PCR, while the TCRdb copy is restricted to in-frame clones and leaves out a portion. The sample shows roughly 31,000 clones, about 89% of them seen only once. The CDR3 consists of 17 residues. The V and J ends lost 1 base and 0 bases, in that order; junction bases with no gene match: 6. The germline V gene has CDR1 LGHNA and CDR2 YSLEER. This chain links TRBV4-3 with TRBJ1-1, with 9 bases matching TRBD1. The material was CD8+ T cells from peripheral blood mononuclear cells, obtained before pregnancy. The sequence derives from a female donor with multiple sclerosis, enrolled in a pregnancy study. The CDR3 here is CASSQGRRQGVNTEAFF. CDR3 DNA: TGCGCCAGCAGCCAAGGCCGAAGACAGGGGGTGAACACTGAAGCTTTCTTT.